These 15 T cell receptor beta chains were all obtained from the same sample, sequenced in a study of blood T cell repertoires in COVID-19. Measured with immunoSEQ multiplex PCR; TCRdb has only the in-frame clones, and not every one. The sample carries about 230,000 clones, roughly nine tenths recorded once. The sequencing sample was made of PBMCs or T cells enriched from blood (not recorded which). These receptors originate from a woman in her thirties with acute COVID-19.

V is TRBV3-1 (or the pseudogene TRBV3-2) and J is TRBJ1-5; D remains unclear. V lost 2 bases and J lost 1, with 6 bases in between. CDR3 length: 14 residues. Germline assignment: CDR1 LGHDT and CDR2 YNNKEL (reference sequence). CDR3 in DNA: TGTGCCAGCAGCCAATTAGCGAGCAATCAGCCCCAGCATTTT. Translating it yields CASSQLASNQPQHF.

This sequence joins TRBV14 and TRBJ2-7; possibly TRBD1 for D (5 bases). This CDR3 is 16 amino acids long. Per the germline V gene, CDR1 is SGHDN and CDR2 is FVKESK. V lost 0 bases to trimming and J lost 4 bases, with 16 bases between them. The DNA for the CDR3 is TGTGCCAGCAGCCAAGATAGGGGCGCCGGACCTTACGAGCAGTACTTC. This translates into CASSQDRGAGPYEQYF.

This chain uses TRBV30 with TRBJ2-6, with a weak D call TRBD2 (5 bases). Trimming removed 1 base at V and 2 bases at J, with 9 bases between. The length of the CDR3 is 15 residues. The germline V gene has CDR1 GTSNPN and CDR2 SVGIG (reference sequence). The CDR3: CAWSDGVTGANVLTF. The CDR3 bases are TGTGCCTGGAGTGACGGGGTCACTGGGGCCAACGTCCTGACTTTC.

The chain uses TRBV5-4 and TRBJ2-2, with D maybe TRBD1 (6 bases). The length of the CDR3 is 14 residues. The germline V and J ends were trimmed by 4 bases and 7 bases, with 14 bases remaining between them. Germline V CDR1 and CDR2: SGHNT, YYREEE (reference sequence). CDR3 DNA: TGTGCCAGCAGCGGGCAGGGGTACCACGGGGAGCTGTTTTTT. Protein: CASSGQGYHGELFF.

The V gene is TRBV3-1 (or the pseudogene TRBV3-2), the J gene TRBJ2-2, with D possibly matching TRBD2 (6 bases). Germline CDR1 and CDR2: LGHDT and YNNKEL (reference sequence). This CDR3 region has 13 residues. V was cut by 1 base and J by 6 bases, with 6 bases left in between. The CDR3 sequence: CASSQGDSGELFF. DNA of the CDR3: TGTGCCAGCAGCCAAGGGGACTCCGGGGAGCTGTTTTTT.

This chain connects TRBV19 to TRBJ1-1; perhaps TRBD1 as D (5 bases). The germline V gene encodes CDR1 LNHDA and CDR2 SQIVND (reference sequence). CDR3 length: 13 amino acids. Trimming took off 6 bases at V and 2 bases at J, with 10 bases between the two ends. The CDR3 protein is CASRQVLNTEAFF. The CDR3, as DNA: TGTGCCAGTAGACAGGTCTTAAACACTGAAGCTTTCTTT.

Here the CDR3 DNA reads TGTGCCAGCAGTCTGATCGCAGGGGGCCACCGTGGACAGCCCCAGCATTTT. It is translated as CASSLIAGGHRGQPQHF. The chain links TRBV7-8 to TRBJ1-5; 8 bases align to TRBD1. Germline CDR1 SGHVS, CDR2 FQNEAQ. V lost 6 bases to trimming and J lost 7 bases; unmatched junction nucleotides: 17. The CDR3 consists of 17 residues.

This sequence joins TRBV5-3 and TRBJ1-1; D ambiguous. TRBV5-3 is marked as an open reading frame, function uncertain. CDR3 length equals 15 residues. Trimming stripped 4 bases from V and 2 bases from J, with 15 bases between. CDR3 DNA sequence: TGTGCCAGAAGCCTGGGCTACGGGTTTAACACTGAAGCTTTCTTT. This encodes CARSLGYGFNTEAFF.

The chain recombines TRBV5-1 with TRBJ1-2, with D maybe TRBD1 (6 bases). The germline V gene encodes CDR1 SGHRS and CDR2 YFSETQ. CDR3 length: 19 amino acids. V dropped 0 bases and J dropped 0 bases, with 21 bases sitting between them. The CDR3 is CASSLASTPDRRPNYGYTF. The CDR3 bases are TGCGCCAGCAGCTTGGCTTCTACACCCGACAGGCGCCCTAACTATGGCTACACCTTC.

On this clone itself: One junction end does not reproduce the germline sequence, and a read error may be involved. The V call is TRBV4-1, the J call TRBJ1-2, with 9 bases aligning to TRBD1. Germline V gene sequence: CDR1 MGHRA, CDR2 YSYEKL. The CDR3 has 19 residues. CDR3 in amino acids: CASSQGFFFAGQGADGYTF. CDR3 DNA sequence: TGCGCCAGCAGTCAAGGATTCTTTTTCGCGGGACAGGGCGCAGATGGCTACACCTTC.

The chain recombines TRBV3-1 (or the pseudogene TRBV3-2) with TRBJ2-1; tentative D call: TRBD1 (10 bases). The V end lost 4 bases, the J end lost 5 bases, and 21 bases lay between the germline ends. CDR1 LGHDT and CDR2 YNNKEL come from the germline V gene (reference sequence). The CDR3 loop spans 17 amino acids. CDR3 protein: CASSPRQGASGDNEQFF. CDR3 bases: TGTGCCAGCAGCCCCCGACAGGGGGCTAGCGGGGACAATGAGCAGTTCTTC.

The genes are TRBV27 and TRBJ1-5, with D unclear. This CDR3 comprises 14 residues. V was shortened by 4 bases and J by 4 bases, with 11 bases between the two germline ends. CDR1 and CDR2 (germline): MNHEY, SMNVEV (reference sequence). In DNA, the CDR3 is TGTGCCAGCAGTTCGGGGTCGCGGAATCAGCCCCAGCATTTT. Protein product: CASSSGSRNQPQHF.

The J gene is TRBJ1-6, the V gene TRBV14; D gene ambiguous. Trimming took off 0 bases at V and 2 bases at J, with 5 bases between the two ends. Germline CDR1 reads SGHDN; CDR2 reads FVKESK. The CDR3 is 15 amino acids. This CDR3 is CASSQDITYNSPLHF. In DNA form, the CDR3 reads TGTGCCAGCAGCCAAGATATTACCTATAATTCACCCCTCCACTTT.

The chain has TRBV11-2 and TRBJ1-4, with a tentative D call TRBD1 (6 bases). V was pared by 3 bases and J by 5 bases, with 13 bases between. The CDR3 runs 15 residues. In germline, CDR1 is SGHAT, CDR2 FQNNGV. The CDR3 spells CASSFQGQKNEKLFF. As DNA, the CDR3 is TGTGCCAGCAGCTTTCAAGGACAGAAGAATGAAAAACTGTTTTTT. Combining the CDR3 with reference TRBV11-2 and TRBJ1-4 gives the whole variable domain EAGVAQSPRYKIIEKRQSVAFWCNPISGHATLYWYQQILGQGPKLLIQFQNNGVVDDSQLPKDRFSAERLKGVDSTLKIQPAKLEDSAVYLCASSFQGQKNEKLFFGSGTQLSVL.

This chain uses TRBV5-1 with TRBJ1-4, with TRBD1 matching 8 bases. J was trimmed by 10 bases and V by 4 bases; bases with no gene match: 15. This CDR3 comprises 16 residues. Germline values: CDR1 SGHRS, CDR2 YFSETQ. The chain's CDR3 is CASSPGAGGEIGKLFF. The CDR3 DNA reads TGCGCCAGCAGCCCCGGAGCAGGGGGCGAAATTGGAAAACTGTTTTTT.